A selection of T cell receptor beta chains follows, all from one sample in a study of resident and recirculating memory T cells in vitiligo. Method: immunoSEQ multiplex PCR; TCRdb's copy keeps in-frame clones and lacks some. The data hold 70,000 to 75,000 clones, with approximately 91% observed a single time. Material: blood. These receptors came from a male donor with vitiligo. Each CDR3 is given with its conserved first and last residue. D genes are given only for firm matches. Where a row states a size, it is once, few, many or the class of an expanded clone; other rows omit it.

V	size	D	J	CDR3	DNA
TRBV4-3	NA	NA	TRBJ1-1	CASSQDRVGGAFF	TGCGCCAGCAGCCAAGATCGGGTTGGAGGAGCTTTCTTT
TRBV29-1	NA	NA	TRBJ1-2	CSAEGQRYGYTF	TGCAGCGCGGAAGGACAGCGTTATGGCTACACCTTC
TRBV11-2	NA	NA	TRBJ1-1	CASSPGTEAFF	TGTGCCAGCAGCCCGGGCACTGAAGCTTTCTTT
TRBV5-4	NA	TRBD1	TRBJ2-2	CASSSRGRLTGELFF	TGTGCCAGCAGCTCGAGGGGGCGTTTGACCGGGGAGCTGTTTTTT
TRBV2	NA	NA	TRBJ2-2	CASRPGQPGELFF	TGTGCCAGCAGACCCGGACAGCCCGGGGAGCTGTTTTTT
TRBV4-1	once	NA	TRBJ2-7	CASSQVGADYEQYF	TGCGCCAGCAGCCAAGTTGGTGCGGATTACGAGCAGTACTTC
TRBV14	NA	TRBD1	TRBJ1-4	CASSQTTGLEKLFF	TGTGCCAGCAGCCAGACGACAGGGCTTGAAAAACTGTTTTTT
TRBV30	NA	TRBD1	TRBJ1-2	CAWSVRQGYGYTF	TGTGCCTGGAGTGTACGACAGGGCTATGGCTACACCTTC
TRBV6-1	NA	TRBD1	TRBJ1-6	CASRAQGLYNSPLHF	TGTGCCAGCAGGGCACAGGGGCTCTATAATTCACCCCTCCACTTT
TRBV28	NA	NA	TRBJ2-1	CASSLSGYRDEQFF	TGTGCCAGCAGTTTGTCAGGGTATCGGGATGAGCAGTTCTTC
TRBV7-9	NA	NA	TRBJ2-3	CASSSTGDWDTQYF	TGTGCCAGCAGCTCCACAGGGGACTGGGATACGCAGTATTTT
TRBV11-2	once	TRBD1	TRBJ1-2	CASSLLRGLEANYGYTF	TGTGCCAGCAGCTTATTGAGGGGGCTTGAAGCTAACTATGGCTACACCTTC
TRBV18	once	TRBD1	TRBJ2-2	CASSPRSPGTGVTGELFF	TGTGCCAGCTCACCACGGAGCCCCGGGACAGGGGTCACCGGGGAGCTGTTTTTT
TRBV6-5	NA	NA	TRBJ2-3	CASSIGLSTDTQYF	TGTGCCAGCAGCATAGGACTGAGCACAGATACGCAGTATTTT
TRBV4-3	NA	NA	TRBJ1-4	CASSQVRTNEKLFF	TGCGCCAGCAGCCAAGTCAGGACTAATGAAAAACTGTTTTTT
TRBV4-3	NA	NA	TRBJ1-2	CASTADNKNYGYTF	TGCGCCAGCACCGCGGACAATAAGAACTATGGCTACACCTTC